Below are 29 T cell receptor beta chains sequenced from a single sample in a study of PD-1 blockade in classical Hodgkin lymphoma. Assay used: immunoSEQ multiplex PCR; TCRdb lists only in-frame clones, some missing. The data contain 14,000 to 15,000 clones, around 82% of them seen just once; the ten biggest clones take up approximately 26%. Every patient was affected by relapse after autologous stem cell transplantation, while exposure to brentuximab vedotin was not uniform. The sample in question was peripheral blood mononuclear cells (PBMCs), obtained before the second cycle of nivolumab. These receptors were collected from a human donor with classical Hodgkin lymphoma.

J is TRBJ2-7 and V is TRBV5-1; D is possibly TRBD1 or TRBD2 (5 bases each). The CDR3 spans 13 residues. Trimming took 4 bases from V and 0 from J, leaving 8 bases between them. Per the germline V gene, CDR1 is SGHRS and CDR2 is YFSETQ. CDR3 amino acids: CASSRGSSYEQYF. The CDR3 DNA is TGCGCCAGCAGCCGGGGCAGCTCCTACGAGCAGTACTTC.

The V call is TRBV2, the J call TRBJ1-3; TRBD1 agrees at 10 bases. Per the germline V gene, CDR1 is SNHLY and CDR2 is FYNNEI. CDR3 length equals 15 residues. Losses at the gene ends were 4 bases for V and 1 base for J; bases not matched to a gene: 1. The CDR3 reads CASSGTGGSGNTIYF. Here the CDR3 DNA reads TGTGCCAGCAGTGGGACAGGGGGATCTGGAAACACCATATATTTT.

This chain joins TRBV18 and TRBJ2-7; D is undetermined. V was clipped by 2 bases and J by 7 bases, with 15 bases between them. Germline-derived CDR1 and CDR2 are KGHSH and LQKENI. CDR3 size: 14 residues. The DNA for the CDR3 is TGTGCCAGCTCACCAAGGGAATCTTCGGTAGAGCAGTACTTC. As protein: CASSPRESSVEQYF.

This clone was observed once. The chain has TRBV4-3 and TRBJ1-6; TRBD1 agrees at 9 bases. The V segment lost 2 bases and the J segment 6 bases; nucleotides outside the gene matches: 8. Looked up from germline, CDR1 is LGHNA and CDR2 is YSLEER. The length of the CDR3 is 17 residues. The CDR3, as DNA: TGCGCCAGCAGCCAAACACAGGGGGCAGAGGGTAATTCACCCCTCCACTTT. Translating gives CASSQTQGAEGNSPLHF.

The chain carries TRBV5-1 and TRBJ1-1; 12 nucleotides line up with TRBD1. Trimming took 9 bases from V and 5 from J; bases not matched to a gene: 20. The CDR3 totals 18 residues. The germline V gene has CDR1 SGHRS and CDR2 YFSETQ. The CDR3 bases are TGCGCCACCTCCCGGGACAGGGGGCGCGGGGCGACAAAGACTGAAGCTTTCTTT. The encoded protein is CATSRDRGRGATKTEAFF.

The chain joins TRBV9 to TRBJ2-2; D call uncertain. Germline loops: CDR1 SGDLS, CDR2 YYNGEE. The CDR3 is 15 residues long. Trimming stripped 2 bases from V and 2 bases from J, with 10 bases between. As DNA, the CDR3 is TGTGCCAGCAGCGTCTTACAAGGCAACACCGGGGAGCTGTTTTTT. This translates into CASSVLQGNTGELFF.

This chain links TRBV18 with TRBJ2-7, with 8 nucleotides matching TRBD2. Per germline, CDR1 KGHSH and CDR2 LQKENI. V shed 3 bases, J shed 5 bases, and the junction held 6 bases outside the gene matches. CDR3 length: 14 amino acids. CDR3 nucleotide sequence: TGTGCCAGCTCACCCACCCCGGGGGGGAACGAGCAGTACTTC. Protein sequence: CASSPTPGGNEQYF.

The chain carries TRBV10-3 and TRBJ1-2; D is perhaps TRBD1 (6 bases). Germline assignment: CDR1 ENHRY and CDR2 SYGVKD. Trimming stripped 4 bases from V and 5 bases from J, with 17 bases between. The CDR3 length is 15 residues. The CDR3 region has the DNA TGTGCCATCAGTGTTGGCCAGGGGAGGCTTTATGGCTACACCTTC. Protein: CAISVGQGRLYGYTF.

The chain has TRBV5-5 and TRBJ1-4, with D perhaps matching TRBD1 (5 bases). Trimming took off 5 bases at V and 3 bases at J, with 14 bases between the two ends. This CDR3 region has 15 residues. The germline gives CDR1 SGHKS, CDR2 YYEKEE (reference sequence). The CDR3 bases are TGTGCCAGCAGTTCGACGCGGGGCTCTAATGAAAAACTGTTTTTT. This gives the protein CASSSTRGSNEKLFF. Drawing the rest from reference TRBV5-5 and TRBJ1-4, the complete variable domain is DAGVTQSPTHLIKTRGQQVTLRCSPISGHKSVSWYQQVLGQGPQFIFQYYEKEERGRGNFPDRFSARQFPNYSSELNVNALLLGDSALYLCASSSTRGSNEKLFFGSGTQLSVL.

This chain links TRBV19 with TRBJ1-1; the D is unclear. The CDR3 has 15 residues. The germline V gene has CDR1 LNHDA and CDR2 SQIVND (reference sequence). V shed 5 bases and J shed 0 bases, with 13 bases lying between them. Here the CDR3 reads CASSPVVEMNTEAFF. The CDR3 nucleotides are TGTGCCAGTAGTCCGGTCGTCGAGATGAACACTGAAGCTTTCTTT.

This rearrangement joins TRBV29-1 to TRBJ1-2, with no clear D. The germline V gene encodes CDR1 SQVTM and CDR2 ANQGSEA. Trimming took 3 bases from V and 0 from J, leaving 8 bases between them. The CDR3 is 13 residues long. In DNA, the CDR3 is TGCAGCGTTGATGGAACAGCTAACTATGGCTACACCTTC. It translates to CSVDGTANYGYTF.

The chain is built from TRBV5-1 and TRBJ1-4; D uncertain. V shed 5 bases and J shed 4 bases, with 6 bases lying between them. This CDR3 is built from 12 residues. Per germline, CDR1 SGHRS and CDR2 YFSETQ. CDR3 protein: CASRGGNEKLFF. DNA of the CDR3: TGCGCCAGCAGGGGAGGTAATGAAAAACTGTTTTTT.

The chain combines TRBV9 with TRBJ2-7; 8 nucleotides agree with TRBD2. J lost 3 bases, V lost 0 bases, and 5 bases had no gene match. Germline loops: CDR1 SGDLS, CDR2 YYNGEE. This CDR3 contains 15 residues. CDR3: CASSVALAGFYEQYF. DNA for the CDR3: TGTGCCAGCAGCGTAGCCCTAGCGGGTTTCTACGAGCAGTACTTC.

The V call is TRBV5-4, the J call TRBJ2-7, with D tentatively TRBD2 (6 bases). Germline CDR1 SGHNT, CDR2 YYREEE (reference sequence). The CDR3 is 13 residues long. The ends were cut back, 3 bases at V and 5 bases at J, with 12 bases in the middle. The CDR3, as DNA: TGTGCCAGCAGCTCGGGGGTGGCGAACGAGCAGTACTTC. It specifies CASSSGVANEQYF. The complete variable domain, with remaining parts taken from reference TRBV5-4 and TRBJ2-7, reads ETGVTQSPTHLIKTRGQQVTLRCSSQSGHNTVSWYQQALGQGPQFIFQYYREEENGRGNFPPRFSGLQFPNYSSELNVNALELDDSALYLCASSSGVANEQYFGPGTRLTVT.

V usage is TRBV4-1 and J usage is TRBJ1-3; 10 bases are shared with TRBD1. The CDR3 extends over 17 amino acids. The germline CDR1 and CDR2 sequences are MGHRA and YSYEKL. Losses at the gene ends were 1 base for V and 8 bases for J; bases not matched to a gene: 11. CDR3 loop: CASSQVGTGTGDHTIYF. The CDR3 region has the DNA TGCGCCAGCAGCCAAGTCGGTACCGGGACAGGGGACCACACCATATATTTT.

CDR3 coding DNA: TGTGCCAGCAGCGTAGGCGTGGGTTCCATTTCACCCCTCCACTTT. Translating it yields CASSVGVGSISPLHF. The V call is TRBV9, the J call TRBJ1-6; D not resolved. The CDR3 consists of 15 residues. Trimming shortened V by 0 bases and J by 9 bases, and 13 bases separated the two germline ends. Germline V lookup: CDR1 SGDLS, CDR2 YYNGEE.

The V gene is TRBV6-5, the J gene TRBJ2-3; D is unresolved. V lost 2 bases to trimming and J lost 2 bases, with 11 bases between them. Per germline, CDR1 MNHEY and CDR2 SVGAGI. This CDR3 contains 15 residues. The DNA of the CDR3 is TGTGCCAGCAGTTACGCGTGGCTAGACACAGATACGCAGTATTTT. Its protein is CASSYAWLDTDTQYF.

The chain joins TRBV11-2 to TRBJ2-1; the match to TRBD2 covers 10 bases. This CDR3 has 16 residues. The germline V gene encodes CDR1 SGHAT and CDR2 FQNNGV. J gave up 7 bases and V 6 bases, and 12 bases lay outside the gene matches. The CDR3 is CASSFLSGGFGNEQFF. The CDR3 DNA is TGTGCCAGCAGTTTCCTTAGCGGGGGGTTTGGAAATGAGCAGTTCTTC.

The chain combines TRBV29-1 with TRBJ2-7; no reliable D call. V lost 7 bases and J lost 3, with 13 bases in between. The CDR3 is made up of 12 amino acids. Germline CDR1 is SQVTM and CDR2 is ANQGSEA. In nucleotides, the CDR3 is TGCAGCGCCCGGACGGATAACTACGAGCAGTACTTC. Residues: CSARTDNYEQYF.

This chain connects TRBV28 to TRBJ1-2; possibly TRBD1 for D (6 bases). The germline V gene has CDR1 MDHEN and CDR2 SYDVKM. The CDR3 loop spans 13 amino acids. Trimming took off 2 bases at V and 2 bases at J, with 6 bases between the two ends. Here the CDR3 DNA reads TGTGCCAGCAGTTTAGGACAGAACTATGGCTACACCTTC. Protein product: CASSLGQNYGYTF.

The chain joins TRBV5-1 to TRBJ1-2; the D gene is possibly TRBD1 (5 bases). CDR1 and CDR2 (germline): SGHRS, YFSETQ. The CDR3 length is 15 residues. Trimming took 4 bases from V and 3 from J, leaving 16 bases between them. This CDR3 reads CASSPMGERYYGYTF. CDR3 DNA sequence: TGCGCCAGCAGCCCGATGGGGGAACGCTACTATGGCTACACCTTC. The full variable domain, with the rest looked up from reference TRBV5-1 and TRBJ1-2, is KAGVTQTPRYLIKTRGQQVTLSCSPISGHRSVSWYQQTPGQGLQFLFEYFSETQRNKGNFPGRFSGRQFSNSRSEMNVSTLELGDSALYLCASSPMGERYYGYTFGSGTRLTVV.

The chain recombines TRBV28 with TRBJ1-1, with 8 bases matching TRBD1. V lost 3 bases and J lost 4; bases outside the gene matches: 7. This CDR3 region has 15 residues. In germline, CDR1 is MDHEN, CDR2 SYDVKM. The CDR3 region is CASSLGATGGTEAFF. The CDR3 DNA reads as TGTGCCAGCAGTTTGGGCGCTACAGGGGGCACTGAAGCTTTCTTT.

This clone turned up a few times. The chain recombines TRBV10-3 with TRBJ1-5; D is uncertain. Germline V gene data show CDR1 as ENHRY and CDR2 as SYGVKD. V gave up 11 bases and J gave up 3 bases, with 17 bases separating them. This CDR3 region has 14 residues. CDR3 loop: CAAAPGVDNQPQHF. The CDR3 DNA follows: TGTGCCGCTGCGCCCGGGGTGGACAATCAGCCCCAGCATTTT.

The chain links TRBV2 to TRBJ1-2, with D perhaps TRBD1 (5 bases). The CDR3 contains 15 residues. V shed 5 bases and J shed 6 bases, with 19 bases lying between them. CDR1 and CDR2 (germline): SNHLY, FYNNEI. CDR3 residues: CASSTYGGGGDGYTF. The CDR3 DNA sequence: TGTGCCAGCAGTACCTACGGGGGGGGAGGCGATGGCTACACCTTC. The full variable domain, rest sourced from reference TRBV2 and TRBJ1-2, is EPEVTQTPSHQVTQMGQEVILRCVPISNHLYFYWYRQILGQKVEFLVSFYNNEISEKSEIFDDQFSVERPDGSNFTLKIRSTKLEDSAMYFCASSTYGGGGDGYTFGSGTRLTVV.

The chain uses TRBV27 and TRBJ2-7; no definite D call. There are 13 residues in the CDR3. Germline CDR1 reads MNHEY; CDR2 reads SMNVEV (reference sequence). Trimming took 2 bases from V and 1 from J, leaving 6 bases between them. The CDR3 DNA reads TGTGCCAGCAGTTTAAGTATTTCCTACGAGCAGTACTTC. It translates to CASSLSISYEQYF.

This sequence joins TRBV10-2 and TRBJ1-1; 8 bases map to TRBD1. The CDR3 spans 16 residues. Trimming cost V 2 bases and J 0 bases; bases outside gene matches: 5. CDR1 is WSHSY and CDR2 is SAAADI in the germline V gene. DNA for the CDR3: TGCGCCAGCAGTGAGCGAGACAGGGGCGTGAACACTGAAGCTTTCTTT. It translates to CASSERDRGVNTEAFF.

This clone was recorded once. The chain carries TRBV5-1 and TRBJ2-5; D call uncertain. The ends were cut back, 4 bases at V and 2 bases at J, with 9 bases in the middle. This CDR3 is 13 amino acids long. Germline CDR1 SGHRS, CDR2 YFSETQ. CDR3 bases: TGCGCCAGCAGCCCTCAAGGGCAAGAGACCCAGTACTTC. It translates to CASSPQGQETQYF.

V usage is TRBV5-1 and J usage is TRBJ2-5, with 8 bases identical to TRBD2. The germline CDR1 and CDR2 sequences are SGHRS and YFSETQ. CDR3 length equals 16 residues. V gave up 4 bases and J gave up 6 bases; unmatched junction bases: 14. CDR3: CASSLARAGDGQTQYF. The CDR3 bases are TGCGCCAGCAGCCTTGCAAGAGCGGGGGACGGGCAGACCCAGTACTTC.

This chain joins TRBV5-6 and TRBJ1-1; D perhaps matches TRBD1 (5 bases). V lost 3 bases to trimming and J lost 11 bases, with 17 bases between them. The CDR3 length is 13 residues. CDR1 is SGHDT, CDR2 YYEEEE, per germline. The CDR3 DNA reads TGTGCCAGCAGCTCCCTCGTGGAGCCAGGGGCTTTCTTT. This codes for CASSSLVEPGAFF.